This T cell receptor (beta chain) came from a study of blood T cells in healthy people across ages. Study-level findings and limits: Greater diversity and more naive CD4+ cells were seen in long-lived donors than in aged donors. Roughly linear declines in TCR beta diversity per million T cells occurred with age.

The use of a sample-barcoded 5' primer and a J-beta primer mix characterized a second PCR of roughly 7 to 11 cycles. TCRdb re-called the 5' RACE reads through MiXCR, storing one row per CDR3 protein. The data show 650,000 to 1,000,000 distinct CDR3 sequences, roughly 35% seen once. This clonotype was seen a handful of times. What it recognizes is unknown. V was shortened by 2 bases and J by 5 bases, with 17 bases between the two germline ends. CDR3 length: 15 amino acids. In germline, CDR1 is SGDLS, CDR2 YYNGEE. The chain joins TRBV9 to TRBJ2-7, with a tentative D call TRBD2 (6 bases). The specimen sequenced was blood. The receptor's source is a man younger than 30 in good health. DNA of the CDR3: TGTGCCAGCAGCGTCTCCCACGGGCGGGACGACGAGCAGTACTTC. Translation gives CASSVSHGRDDEQYF.